This TCR beta chain was sequenced for a study of control samples from healthy donors and cancer patients. This table comes from immunoSEQ multiplex PCR, and its TCRdb copy is limited to in-frame clones, with some not included. The sample lists about 140,000 clones; roughly nine tenths were seen once. CDR1 is GTSNPN and CDR2 is SVGIG in the germline V gene (reference sequence). This CDR3 has 16 amino acids. V lost 2 bases, J lost 4 bases, and 7 bases stayed unmatched. This clonotype originated in a man aged 18-30 years in good health. The genes are TRBV30 and TRBJ2-3, with 12 bases matching TRBD2. The sequencing sample was made of blood. CDR3 region: CAWSFLAGGFADTQYF. CDR3 DNA: TGTGCCTGGAGTTTCCTAGCGGGGGGGTTCGCAGATACGCAGTATTTT.